This T cell receptor beta chain was observed in a study of T cell repertoires in cytomegalovirus infection. In the study overall: An indication of both CMV infection and matching HLA type came from public TCR beta signatures.

TCRdb re-called the reads with MiXCR, one entry per CDR3 protein. Among 230,000 or so distinct CDR3 sequences listed, 35% to 45% were seen once. This clonotype was seen only a few times. Its specificity is not known. This sequence originates from a human donor in good health (CMV status not recorded). Some clones in this sample may be carry-over from other donors' samples. Sequenced material: CD8+ T cells from cultured PBMCs, taken from culture after CMV antigen stimulation.

The CDR3 reads CASSLARAGGRTGELFF. The CDR3 DNA follows: TGTGCCAGCAGCTTAGCGCGGGCAGGGGGAAGAACCGGGGAGCTGTTTTTT. V is TRBV7-8 and J is TRBJ2-2; 7 nucleotides line up with TRBD1. After removal of 0 bases from V and 5 bases from J, the junction contained 9 bases not matched to a gene. This CDR3 region has 17 residues. Germline V gene lookup returns CDR1 SGHVS and CDR2 FQNEAQ.